A selection of T cell receptor beta chains follows, all from one sample in a study of technical replicates of blood from several donors. Using immunoSEQ multiplex PCR, the repertoire was profiled, and TCRdb retains in-frame clones only, with some absent. The sample lists about 94,000 clones; approximately 94% were seen once. What was sequenced was T cells isolated from PBMCs. All receptors come from a human donor in good health. CDR3s include the opening cysteine and the closing phenylalanine or tryptophan. The D gene is left open where the match is weak. Clone size appears in some rows only: once, few, many, or a class for an expanded clone.

v_call: TRBV18
d_call: TRBD1
j_call: TRBJ2-5
clone_size: NA
cdr3_nt: TGTGCCAGCTCACACGGGACAGCCCAGAGAAGGGAGACCCAGTACTTC
cdr3_aa: CASSHGTAQRRETQYF

v_call: TRBV11-2
d_call: NA
j_call: TRBJ1-1
clone_size: NA
cdr3_nt: TGTGCCAGCAGCCGAACCGCGGTCGGGGGAACGAACACTGAAGCTTTCTTT
cdr3_aa: CASSRTAVGGTNTEAFF

v_call: TRBV10-3
d_call: TRBD2
j_call: TRBJ2-2
clone_size: NA
cdr3_nt: TGTGCCATCAGTGAGTCATCTGGACTAGCGGACGCGGGACCGAACACCGGGGAGCTGTTTTTT
cdr3_aa: CAISESSGLADAGPNTGELFF

v_call: TRBV19
d_call: TRBD1
j_call: TRBJ1-1
clone_size: NA
cdr3_nt: TGTGCCAGTAGTTCCCAGACAGGGACTGAAGCTTTCTTT
cdr3_aa: CASSSQTGTEAFF

v_call: TRBV2
d_call: NA
j_call: TRBJ1-2
clone_size: NA
cdr3_nt: TGTGCCAGCAGTAAAGACGGTGCTAACTATGGCTACACCTTC
cdr3_aa: CASSKDGANYGYTF

v_call: TRBV27
d_call: TRBD1
j_call: TRBJ1-4
clone_size: NA
cdr3_nt: TGTGCCAGCAGTTTTAGGGGACAGGGAATTGCAACTAATGAAAAACTGTTTTTT
cdr3_aa: CASSFRGQGIATNEKLFF

v_call: TRBV2
d_call: NA
j_call: TRBJ1-1
clone_size: NA
cdr3_nt: TGTGCCAGCAGCCCGGGGAAGAACACTGAAGCTTTCTTT
cdr3_aa: CASSPGKNTEAFF

v_call: TRBV28
d_call: NA
j_call: TRBJ1-2
clone_size: NA
cdr3_nt: TGTGCCAGCAGTTTTGGACAGAACTATGGCTACACCTTC
cdr3_aa: CASSFGQNYGYTF

v_call: TRBV5-1
d_call: NA
j_call: TRBJ2-3
clone_size: NA
cdr3_nt: TGCGCCAGCAGCTTGGAGACAGGCAAGGAAGATACGCAGTATTTT
cdr3_aa: CASSLETGKEDTQYF

v_call: TRBV2
d_call: NA
j_call: TRBJ1-5
clone_size: NA
cdr3_nt: TGTGCCAGCAGGAGTTATAGCAATCAGCCCCAGCATTTT
cdr3_aa: CASRSYSNQPQHF

v_call: TRBV6-4
d_call: TRBD2
j_call: TRBJ2-7
clone_size: NA
cdr3_nt: TGTGCCAGCAGTGTCGGACTAGCGGGAGCCCTGTACAACGAGCAGTACTTC
cdr3_aa: CASSVGLAGALYNEQYF

v_call: TRBV11-2
d_call: NA
j_call: TRBJ2-2
clone_size: NA
cdr3_nt: TGTGCCAGCAGCTTAGATATCGACAGGACCGGGGAGCTGTTTTTT
cdr3_aa: CASSLDIDRTGELFF

v_call: TRBV14
d_call: NA
j_call: TRBJ1-1
clone_size: NA
cdr3_nt: TGTGCCAGCAGCGCGCACGCTGAAGCTTTCTTT
cdr3_aa: CASSAHAEAFF

v_call: TRBV2
d_call: NA
j_call: TRBJ1-1
clone_size: NA
cdr3_nt: TGTGCCAGCGTTCCAGGGAACACTGAAGCTTTCTTT
cdr3_aa: CASVPGNTEAFF

v_call: TRBV28
d_call: NA
j_call: TRBJ1-2
clone_size: NA
cdr3_nt: TGTGCCAGCAGTTTACTTCCAGGGCGCTCTAACTATGGCTACACCTTC
cdr3_aa: CASSLLPGRSNYGYTF

v_call: TRBV7-6
d_call: TRBD1
j_call: TRBJ1-3
clone_size: NA
cdr3_nt: TGTGCCAGCAGCTCTTCCAGGGGGAGCGGAAACACCATATATTTT
cdr3_aa: CASSSSRGSGNTIYF

v_call: TRBV19
d_call: NA
j_call: TRBJ2-5
clone_size: NA
cdr3_nt: TGTGCCACGAGAACAGGGTCGAAGCAAGAGACCCAGTACTTC
cdr3_aa: CATRTGSKQETQYF

v_call: TRBV29-1
d_call: NA
j_call: TRBJ2-7
clone_size: NA
cdr3_nt: TGCAGCGTGGAGGACAGTTACGAGCAGTACTTC
cdr3_aa: CSVEDSYEQYF

v_call: TRBV7-9
d_call: NA
j_call: TRBJ2-1
clone_size: NA
cdr3_nt: TGTGCCAGCAGTCGGACTACCTCAGTCATGAACAATGAGCAGTTCTTC
cdr3_aa: CASSRTTSVMNNEQFF

v_call: TRBV2
d_call: NA
j_call: TRBJ2-7
clone_size: NA
cdr3_nt: TGTGCCAGCAGTTACGGGGGCGAGCAGTACTTC
cdr3_aa: CASSYGGEQYF

v_call: TRBV19
d_call: TRBD2
j_call: TRBJ2-1
clone_size: NA
cdr3_nt: TGTGCCAGTAGTATCCTGCGGGAGGGAAAATTCCGTTCCTACAATGAGCAGTTCTTC
cdr3_aa: CASSILREGKFRSYNEQFF

v_call: TRBV9
d_call: NA
j_call: TRBJ1-4
clone_size: NA
cdr3_nt: TGTGCCAGCAGCGCAGGGACAAGAGGAACTAATGAAAAACTGTTTTTT
cdr3_aa: CASSAGTRGTNEKLFF

v_call: TRBV6-1
d_call: NA
j_call: TRBJ2-2
clone_size: NA
cdr3_nt: TGTGCCAGCAGTGAAGCGAACAGGCCGAACACCGGGGAGCTGTTTTTT
cdr3_aa: CASSEANRPNTGELFF

v_call: TRBV28
d_call: TRBD2
j_call: TRBJ2-7
clone_size: NA
cdr3_nt: TGTGCCAGCAGTACTAGCGGGAGAGACTACGAGCAGTACTTC
cdr3_aa: CASSTSGRDYEQYF

v_call: TRBV2
d_call: TRBD1
j_call: TRBJ2-7
clone_size: once
cdr3_nt: TGTGCCAGCATGCTGGACAGGGAATCCTACGAGCAGTACTTC
cdr3_aa: CASMLDRESYEQYF

v_call: TRBV5-1
d_call: NA
j_call: TRBJ2-5
clone_size: NA
cdr3_nt: TGCGCCAGCAGTATCGGGACATACCAAGAGACCCAGTACTTC
cdr3_aa: CASSIGTYQETQYF

v_call: TRBV19
d_call: NA
j_call: TRBJ1-5
clone_size: few
cdr3_nt: TGTGCCAGTAGTCGACAAGGCAATCAGCCCCAGCATTTT
cdr3_aa: CASSRQGNQPQHF